The clone carrying this TCR beta chain has only a few counts. The sample comes from a study of blood T cell repertoires in COVID-19. About the study: Sites across the United States, Italy and Spain contributed samples from acute and convalescent COVID-19.

The CDR3 consists of 14 residues. V gave up 6 bases and J gave up 0 bases; unmatched junction bases: 5. In germline, CDR1 is MNHEY, CDR2 SMNVEV (reference sequence). Recruited during active infection, patients (from Seattle) were subsequently followed longitudinally. Methods used by the authors: The assay estimated nucleated cells by amplifying reference gene primers. Clones were sequenced by immunoSEQ multiplex PCR, and TCRdb holds only the in-frame ones, with some missing. Clone size and the V and J calls come from that table; the DNA yielded D and trimming. The table shows around 180,000 clones, with about four fifths occurring only once.

The chain links TRBV27 to TRBJ2-7, with 7 bases aligning to TRBD2. This clonotype originated in an elderly woman with COVID-19, enrolled during active disease. Material for sequencing was peripheral blood. The CDR3 protein is CASSIAGLSYEQYF. CDR3 sequence (DNA): TGTGCCAGCAGCATAGCGGGCCTCTCCTACGAGCAGTACTTC.